The clone carrying this T cell receptor beta chain appeared a few times. Sequenced by immunoSEQ multiplex PCR; TCRdb stores in-frame clones only, minus some. The data hold 74,000 or so clones, with 70% to 90% observed a single time. These data are taken from a study of T cell responses to AZD1222 COVID-19 vaccine. V shed 0 bases, J shed 2 bases, and the junction held 4 bases outside the gene matches. The CDR3 consists of 17 residues. CDR1 is LGHNA, CDR2 YSLEER, per germline. V is TRBV4-3 and J is TRBJ2-3; 11 bases line up with TRBD1. The sequencing here drew on peripheral blood, taken on day 0 of AZD1222 vaccination. This TCR was sampled from an adult in good health. The CDR3 sequence is CASSQDPGQGDTDTQYF. The DNA for the CDR3 is TGCGCCAGCAGCCAAGATCCGGGACAGGGGGACACAGATACGCAGTATTTT.